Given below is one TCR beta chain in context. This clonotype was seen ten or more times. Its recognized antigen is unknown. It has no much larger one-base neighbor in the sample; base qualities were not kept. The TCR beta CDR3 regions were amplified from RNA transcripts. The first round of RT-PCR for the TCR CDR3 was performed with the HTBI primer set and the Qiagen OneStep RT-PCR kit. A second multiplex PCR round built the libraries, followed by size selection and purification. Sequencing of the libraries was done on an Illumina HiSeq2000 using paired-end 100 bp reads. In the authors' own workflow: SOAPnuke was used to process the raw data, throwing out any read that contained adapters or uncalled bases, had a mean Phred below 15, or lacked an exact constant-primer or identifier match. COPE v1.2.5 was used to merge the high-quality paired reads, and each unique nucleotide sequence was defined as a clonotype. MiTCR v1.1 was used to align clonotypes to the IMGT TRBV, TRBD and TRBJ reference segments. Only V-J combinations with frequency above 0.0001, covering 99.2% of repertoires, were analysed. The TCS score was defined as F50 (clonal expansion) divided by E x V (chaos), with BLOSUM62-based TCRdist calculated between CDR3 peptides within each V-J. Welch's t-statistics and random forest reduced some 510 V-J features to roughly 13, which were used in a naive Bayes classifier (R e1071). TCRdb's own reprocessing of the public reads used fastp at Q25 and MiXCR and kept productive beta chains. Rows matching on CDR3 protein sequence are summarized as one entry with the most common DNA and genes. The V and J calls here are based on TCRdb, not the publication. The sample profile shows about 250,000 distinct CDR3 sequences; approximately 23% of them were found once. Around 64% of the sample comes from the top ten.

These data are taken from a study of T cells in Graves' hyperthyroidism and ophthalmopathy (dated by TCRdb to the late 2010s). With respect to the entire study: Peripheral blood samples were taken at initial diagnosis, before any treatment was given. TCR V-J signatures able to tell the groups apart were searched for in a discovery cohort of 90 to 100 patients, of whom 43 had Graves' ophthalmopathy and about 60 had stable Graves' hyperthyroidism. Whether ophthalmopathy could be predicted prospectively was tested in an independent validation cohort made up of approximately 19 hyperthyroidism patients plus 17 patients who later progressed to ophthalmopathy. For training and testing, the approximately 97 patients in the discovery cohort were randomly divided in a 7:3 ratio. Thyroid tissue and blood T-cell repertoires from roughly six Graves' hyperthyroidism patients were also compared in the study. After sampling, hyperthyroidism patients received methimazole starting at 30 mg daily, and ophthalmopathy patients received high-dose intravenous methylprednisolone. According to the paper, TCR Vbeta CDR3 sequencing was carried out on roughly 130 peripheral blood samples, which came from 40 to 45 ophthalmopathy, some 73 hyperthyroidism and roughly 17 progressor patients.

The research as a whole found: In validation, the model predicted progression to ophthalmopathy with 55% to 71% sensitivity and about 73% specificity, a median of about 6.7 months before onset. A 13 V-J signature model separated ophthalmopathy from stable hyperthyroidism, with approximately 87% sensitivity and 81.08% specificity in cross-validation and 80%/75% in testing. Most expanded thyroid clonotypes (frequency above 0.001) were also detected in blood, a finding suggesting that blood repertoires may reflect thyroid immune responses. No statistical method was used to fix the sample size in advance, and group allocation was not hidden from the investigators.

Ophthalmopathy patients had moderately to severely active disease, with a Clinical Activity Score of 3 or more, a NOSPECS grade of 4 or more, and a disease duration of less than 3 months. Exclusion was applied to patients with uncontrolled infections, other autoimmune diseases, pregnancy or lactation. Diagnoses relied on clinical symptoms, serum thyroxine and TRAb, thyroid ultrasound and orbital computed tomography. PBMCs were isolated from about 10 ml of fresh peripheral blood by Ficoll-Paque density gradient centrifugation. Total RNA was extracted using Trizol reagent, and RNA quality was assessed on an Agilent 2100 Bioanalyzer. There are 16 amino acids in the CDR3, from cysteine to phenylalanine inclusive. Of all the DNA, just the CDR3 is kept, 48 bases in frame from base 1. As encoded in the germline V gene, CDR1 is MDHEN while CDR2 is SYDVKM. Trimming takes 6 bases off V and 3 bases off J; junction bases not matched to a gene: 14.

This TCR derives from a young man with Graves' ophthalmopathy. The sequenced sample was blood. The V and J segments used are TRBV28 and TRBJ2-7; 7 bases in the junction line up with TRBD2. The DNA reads TGTGCCAGCAGCGACTCTAATCTAGCGGACTACTACGAGCAGTACTTC. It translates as CASSDSNLADYYEQYF. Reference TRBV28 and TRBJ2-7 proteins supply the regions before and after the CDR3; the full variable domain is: DVKVTQSSRYLVKRTGEKVFLECVQDMDHENMFWYRQDPGLGLRLIYFSYDVKMKEKGDIPEGYSVSREKKERFSLILESASTNQTSMYLCASSDSNLADYYEQYFGPGTRLTVT.